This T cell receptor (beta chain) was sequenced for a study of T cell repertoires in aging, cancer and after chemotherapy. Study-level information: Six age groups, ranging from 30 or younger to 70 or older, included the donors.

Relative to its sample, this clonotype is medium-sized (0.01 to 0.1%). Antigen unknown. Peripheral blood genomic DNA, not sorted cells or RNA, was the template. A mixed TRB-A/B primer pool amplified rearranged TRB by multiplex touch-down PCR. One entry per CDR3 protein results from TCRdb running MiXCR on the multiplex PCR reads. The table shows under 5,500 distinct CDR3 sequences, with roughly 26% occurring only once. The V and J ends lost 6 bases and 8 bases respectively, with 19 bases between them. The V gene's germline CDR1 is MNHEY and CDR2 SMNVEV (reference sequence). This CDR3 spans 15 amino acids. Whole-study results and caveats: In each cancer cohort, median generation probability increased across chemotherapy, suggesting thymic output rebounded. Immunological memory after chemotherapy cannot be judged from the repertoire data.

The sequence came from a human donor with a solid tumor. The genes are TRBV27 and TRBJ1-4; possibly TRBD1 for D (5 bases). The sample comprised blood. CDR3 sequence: CASSPHHGGGEKLFF. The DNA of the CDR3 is TGTGCCAGCAGCCCTCACCACGGCGGGGGGGAAAAACTGTTTTTT. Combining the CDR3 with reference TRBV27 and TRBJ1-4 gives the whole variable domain EAQVTQNPRYLITVTGKKLTVTCSQNMNHEYMSWYRQDPGLGLRQIYYSMNVEVTDKGDVPEGYKVSRKEKRNFPLILESPSPNQTSLYFCASSPHHGGGEKLFFGSGTQLSVL.